The next 12 T cell receptor beta chains were all read from a single sample in a study of T cells in Graves' hyperthyroidism and ophthalmopathy (dated by TCRdb to the late 2010s). The receptor library was made with multiplex PCR. TCRdb names Illumina HiSeq 2000 as the instrument used. The TCR beta CDR3 regions were amplified from the RNA transcripts. A first-round RT-PCR of the TCR CDR3 used the HTBI primer set with the Qiagen OneStep RT-PCR kit. The public reads were reprocessed in TCRdb via fastp at Q25 and MiXCR, keeping in-frame beta chains. Rows are combined by CDR3 protein, so each entry shows the most common genes and DNA. The sample yields about 400,000 distinct CDR3 sequences; 14% to 15% were counted once. The top ten hold 32% of the sample. Sample: blood. These receptor sequences come from a woman between 25 and 40 years old with Graves' hyperthyroidism.

This chain links TRBV20-1 with TRBJ2-7; 8 bases are shared with TRBD2. The CDR3 has 14 residues. The V and J ends lost 2 bases and 4 bases, in that order; junction bases with no gene match: 7. Germline lookup yields CDR1 DFQATT and CDR2 SNEGSKA (reference sequence). The CDR3 DNA sequence: TGCAGTGCTAGAAATCCGGGGGGGGGGTACGAGCAGTACTTC. This gives the protein CSARNPGGGYEQYF.

The chain carries TRBV28 and TRBJ2-7; 7 bases line up with TRBD1. V shed 7 bases, J shed 2 bases, and the junction held 5 bases outside the gene matches. The CDR3 spans 13 residues. Germline-derived CDR1 and CDR2 are MDHEN and SYDVKM. This chain's CDR3 is CASTGQDTYEQYF. The CDR3 DNA reads as TGTGCCAGCACCGGACAGGATACCTACGAGCAGTACTTC.

This clonotype has more than one count but fewer than ten. V and J are TRBV7-9 and TRBJ2-7, with TRBD1 as a possible D gene (6 bases). There are 15 residues in the CDR3. V was clipped by 4 bases and J by 3 bases, with 16 bases between them. Germline loops: CDR1 SEHNR, CDR2 FQNEAQ (reference sequence). This CDR3 reads CASSSDRDTLYEQYF. CDR3 bases: TGTGCCAGCAGCTCAGACCGGGACACCCTCTACGAGCAGTACTTC.

The rearrangement uses TRBV25-1 and TRBJ2-3; tentatively, D is TRBD1 (6 bases). This CDR3 has 15 amino acids. With 7 bases removed from V and 4 bases from J, the gap between germline ends came to 18 bases. Per the germline V gene, CDR1 is MGHDK and CDR2 is SYGVNS. CDR3 in amino acids: CASTSGAGVADTQYF. CDR3 coding DNA: TGTGCCAGCACCTCCGGGGCAGGGGTGGCAGATACGCAGTATTTT.

The rearrangement joins TRBV10-3 to TRBJ1-2; D possibly corresponds to TRBD1 (6 bases). This CDR3 spans 13 amino acids. V was shortened by 6 bases and J by 4 bases, with 12 bases between the two germline ends. Germline V gene data show CDR1 as ENHRY and CDR2 as SYGVKD. The CDR3 DNA follows: TGTGCCATCAGAAACAGGGAGAGCTATGGCTACACCTTC. As protein: CAIRNRESYGYTF.

V is TRBV30 and J is TRBJ1-6; 7 positions match TRBD1. V gave up 2 bases and J gave up 7 bases; unmatched junction bases: 5. The germline gives CDR1 GTSNPN, CDR2 SVGIG (reference sequence). The CDR3 is made up of 14 amino acids. The CDR3 coding sequence is TGTGCCTGGAGTACGGGACAGCCAAATTCACCCCTCCACTTT. Protein product: CAWSTGQPNSPLHF.

The rearrangement joins TRBV5-1 to TRBJ2-7, with D perhaps given as TRBD1 or TRBD2 (5 bases each). Germline values: CDR1 SGHRS, CDR2 YFSETQ. The CDR3 has 14 amino acids. Trimming stripped 8 bases from V and 2 bases from J, with 17 bases between. CDR3 in DNA: TGCGCCAGTATCGCGGACCCGGGACCCTACGAGCAGTACTTC. Translating gives CASIADPGPYEQYF.

This clonotype was counted at least ten times. This sequence joins TRBV7-2 and TRBJ2-5; a possible D gene is TRBD2 (5 bases). The CDR3 is 15 amino acids. Germline V gene data show CDR1 as SGHTA and CDR2 as FQGNSA. V lost 5 bases to trimming and J lost 4 bases, with 17 bases between them. Here the CDR3 DNA reads TGTGCCAGCAGCCCCCGGGATGGGCGTAGAGAGACCCAGTACTTC. It encodes CASSPRDGRRETQYF.

The V gene is TRBV19, the J gene TRBJ1-1, with D possibly TRBD1 on 5 matching bases. Germline V lookup: CDR1 LNHDA, CDR2 SQIVND (reference sequence). This CDR3 spans 17 amino acids. Trimming took 4 bases from V and 0 from J, leaving 18 bases between them. CDR3 amino acids: CASSSPPGTGLNTEAFF. The CDR3 bases are TGTGCCAGTAGTAGTCCCCCCGGAACAGGTTTGAACACTGAAGCTTTCTTT.

This clonotype occurred many times. The chain carries TRBV6-1 and TRBJ2-5; the match to TRBD1 covers 10 bases. The CDR3 covers 13 residues. Germline V CDR1 and CDR2: MNHNS, SASEGT. V gave up 7 bases and J gave up 5 bases; unmatched junction bases: 4. In DNA, the CDR3 is TGTGCCAGCAACCGACAGGGGGCGGAGACCCAGTACTTC. This encodes CASNRQGAETQYF.

This clonotype was recorded many times. This sequence joins TRBV10-3 and TRBJ2-7; TRBD2 agrees at 9 bases. V was clipped by 6 bases and J by 3 bases; unmatched bases: 3. This CDR3 comprises 13 residues. From germline, CDR1 is ENHRY and CDR2 SYGVKD. CDR3 nucleotide sequence: TGTGCCATCAGGGGACTAGCCAACTACGAGCAGTACTTC. This encodes CAIRGLANYEQYF.

The rearrangement joins TRBV29-1 to TRBJ2-1, with 10 bases aligning to TRBD1. CDR1 and CDR2 (germline): SQVTM, ANQGSEA. This CDR3 region has 17 residues. The V segment lost 3 bases and the J segment 3 bases; nucleotides outside the gene matches: 11. CDR3 coding DNA: TGCAGCGTTGATGGGGGTGGACAGGGGGTCGGCTACAATGAGCAGTTCTTC. It encodes CSVDGGGQGVGYNEQFF.